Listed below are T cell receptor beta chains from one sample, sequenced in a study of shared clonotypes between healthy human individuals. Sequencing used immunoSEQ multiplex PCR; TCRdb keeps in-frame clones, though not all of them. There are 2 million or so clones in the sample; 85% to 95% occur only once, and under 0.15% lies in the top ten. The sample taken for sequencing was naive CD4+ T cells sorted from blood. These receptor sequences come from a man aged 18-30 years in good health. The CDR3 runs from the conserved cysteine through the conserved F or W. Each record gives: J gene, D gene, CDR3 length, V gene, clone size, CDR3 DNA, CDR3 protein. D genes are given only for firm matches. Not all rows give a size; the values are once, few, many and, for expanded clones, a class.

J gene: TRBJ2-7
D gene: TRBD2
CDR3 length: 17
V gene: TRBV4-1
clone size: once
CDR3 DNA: TGCGCCAGCAGCCAGGCCCCTCTGACTAGCGGGGGTAACGAGCAGTACTTC
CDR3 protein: CASSQAPLTSGGNEQYF

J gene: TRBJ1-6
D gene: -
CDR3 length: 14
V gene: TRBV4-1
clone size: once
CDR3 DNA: TGCGCCAGCACCCAGACGGGGGATGACTCACCCCTCCACTTT
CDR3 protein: CASTQTGDDSPLHF

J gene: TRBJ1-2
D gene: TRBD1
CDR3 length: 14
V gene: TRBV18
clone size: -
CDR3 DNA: TGTGCCAGCTCACCCAGGGGGGACCTCTATGGCTACACCTTC
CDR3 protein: CASSPRGDLYGYTF

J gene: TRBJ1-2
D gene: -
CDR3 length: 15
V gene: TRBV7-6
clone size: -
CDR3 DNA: TGTGCCAGCAGCCCCGTGAGGGGTTTGAACTATGGCTACACCTTC
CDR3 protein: CASSPVRGLNYGYTF

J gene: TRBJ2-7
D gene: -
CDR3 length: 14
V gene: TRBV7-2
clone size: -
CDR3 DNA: TGTGCCAGCAGCTTAGCGGGGAGACCAACCGAGCAGTACTTC
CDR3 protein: CASSLAGRPTEQYF

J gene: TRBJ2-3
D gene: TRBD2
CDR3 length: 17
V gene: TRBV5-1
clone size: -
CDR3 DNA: TGCGCCAGCAGCTTGTTGTCTAGCGGGGGGCTCACAGATACGCAGTATTTT
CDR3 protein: CASSLLSSGGLTDTQYF

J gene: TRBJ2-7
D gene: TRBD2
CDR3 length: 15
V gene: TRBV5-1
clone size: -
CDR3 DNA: TGCGCCAGCAGCTTGAATCCTAGCGGTGCCTACGAGCAGTACTTC
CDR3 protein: CASSLNPSGAYEQYF

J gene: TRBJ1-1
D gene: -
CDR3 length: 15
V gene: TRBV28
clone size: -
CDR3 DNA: TGTGCCAGCAGTTACGGACAAGCACGGAACACTGAAGCTTTCTTT
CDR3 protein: CASSYGQARNTEAFF

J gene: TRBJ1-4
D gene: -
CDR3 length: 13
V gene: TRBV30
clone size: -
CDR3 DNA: TGTGCCTGGAGACAGACAACTAATGAAAAACTGTTTTTT
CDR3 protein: CAWRQTTNEKLFF

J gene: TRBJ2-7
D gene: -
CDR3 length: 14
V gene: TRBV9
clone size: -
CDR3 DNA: TGTGCCAGCAGCGTACACTCTGGGTCGTACGAGCAGTACTTC
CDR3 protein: CASSVHSGSYEQYF

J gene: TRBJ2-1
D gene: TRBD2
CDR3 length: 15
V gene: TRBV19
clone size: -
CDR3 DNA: TGTGCCAGTAGTATTGCTAGCGGGAGTATTCGGGAGCAGTTCTTC
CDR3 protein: CASSIASGSIREQFF

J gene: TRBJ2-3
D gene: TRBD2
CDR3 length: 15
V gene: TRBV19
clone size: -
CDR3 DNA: TGTGCCAGTAGTATAATCCTAGCGGGCACAGATACGCAGTATTTT
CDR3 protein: CASSIILAGTDTQYF

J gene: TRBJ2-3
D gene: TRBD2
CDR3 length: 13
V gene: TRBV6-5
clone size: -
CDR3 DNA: TGTGCCAGCAGTCGGACGGGGGGAGATACGCAGTATTTT
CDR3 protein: CASSRTGGDTQYF

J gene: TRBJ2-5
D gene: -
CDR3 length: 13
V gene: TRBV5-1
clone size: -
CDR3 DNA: TGCGCCAGCAGCTTGTATCTCCAAGAGACCCAGTACTTC
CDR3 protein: CASSLYLQETQYF

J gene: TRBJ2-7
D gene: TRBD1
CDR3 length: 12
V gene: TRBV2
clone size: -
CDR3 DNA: TGTGCCAGCAGGTCGACAGGGGTCGAGCAGTACTTC
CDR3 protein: CASRSTGVEQYF

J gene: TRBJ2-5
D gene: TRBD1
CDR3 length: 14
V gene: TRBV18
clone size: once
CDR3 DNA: TGTGCCAGCTCTAGGGACAGGATCCAAGAGACCCAGTACTTC
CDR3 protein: CASSRDRIQETQYF

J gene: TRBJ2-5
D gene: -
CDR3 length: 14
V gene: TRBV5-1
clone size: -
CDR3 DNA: TGCGCCAGCAGCTTGGGAGACACACGGGAGACCCAGTACTTC
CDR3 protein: CASSLGDTRETQYF

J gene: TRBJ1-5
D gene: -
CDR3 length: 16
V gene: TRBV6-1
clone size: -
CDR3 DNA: TGTGCCAGCAGTGAATCCCCCAGGGGCGTCAATCAGCCCCAGCATTTT
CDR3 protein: CASSESPRGVNQPQHF

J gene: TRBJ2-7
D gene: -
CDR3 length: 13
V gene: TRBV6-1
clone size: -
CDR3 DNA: TGTGCCAGCAGTGAAGCGGCAGCCTACGAGCAGTACTTC
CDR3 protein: CASSEAAAYEQYF

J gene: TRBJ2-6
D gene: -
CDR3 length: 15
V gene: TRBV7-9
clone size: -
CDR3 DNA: TGTGCCAGCAGCCCACCCCGGTCTGGGGCCAACGTCCTGACTTTC
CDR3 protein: CASSPPRSGANVLTF

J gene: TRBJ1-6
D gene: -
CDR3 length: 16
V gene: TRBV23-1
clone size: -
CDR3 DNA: TGCGCCAGCAGTACTCGGCCCACCGGGAGGTGCTCACCCCTCCACTTT
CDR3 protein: CASSTRPTGRCSPLHF

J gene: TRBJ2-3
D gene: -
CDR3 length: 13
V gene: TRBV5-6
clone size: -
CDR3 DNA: TGTGCCAGCAGCTTGGCGGGGGCGGATACGCAGTATTTT
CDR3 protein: CASSLAGADTQYF

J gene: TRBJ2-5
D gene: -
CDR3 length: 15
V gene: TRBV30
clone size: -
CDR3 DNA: TGTGCCTGCCCGCGCGGCGGGGGCATGGGGGAGACCCAGTACTTC
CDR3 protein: CACPRGGGMGETQYF

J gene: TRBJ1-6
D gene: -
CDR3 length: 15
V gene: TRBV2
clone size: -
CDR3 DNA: TGTGCCAGCAGCAGAGCGGACCTAGGAAATTCACCCCTCCACTTT
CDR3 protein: CASSRADLGNSPLHF

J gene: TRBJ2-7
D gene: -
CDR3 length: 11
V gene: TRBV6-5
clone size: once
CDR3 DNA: TGTGCCAGCGGACTGTCCTACGAGCAGTACTTC
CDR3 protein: CASGLSYEQYF

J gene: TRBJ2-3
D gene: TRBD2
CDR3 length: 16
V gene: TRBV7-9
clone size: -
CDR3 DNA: TGTGCCAGCAGCCCCTCTAGCGGGGGCTGGGCAGATACGCAGTATTTT
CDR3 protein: CASSPSSGGWADTQYF

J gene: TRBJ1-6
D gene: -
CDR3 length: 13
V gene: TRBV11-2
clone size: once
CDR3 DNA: TGTGCCAGCGGCCCCGACAGACTTTCACCCCTCCACTTT
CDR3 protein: CASGPDRLSPLHF

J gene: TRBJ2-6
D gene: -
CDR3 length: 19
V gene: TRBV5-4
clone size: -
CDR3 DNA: TGTGCCAGCAGCTTGGTAGGCCGGACAGATGGCTCTGGGGCCAACGTCCTGACTTTC
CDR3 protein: CASSLVGRTDGSGANVLTF

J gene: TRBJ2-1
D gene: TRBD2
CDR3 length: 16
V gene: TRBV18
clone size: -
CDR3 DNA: TGTGCCAGCTCACCTACTAGCGCTTCCTCCTACAATGAGCAGTTCTTC
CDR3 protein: CASSPTSASSYNEQFF

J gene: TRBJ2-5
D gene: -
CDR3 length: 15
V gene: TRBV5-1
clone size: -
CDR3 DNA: TGCGCCAGCAGCTTGGCCGGCCAGGGCCAAGAGACCCAGTACTTC
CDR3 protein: CASSLAGQGQETQYF

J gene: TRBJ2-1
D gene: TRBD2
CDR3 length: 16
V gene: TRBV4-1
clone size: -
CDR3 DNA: TGCGCCAGCAGAGATACCGGGACTAGCAGCTACAATGAGCAGTTCTTC
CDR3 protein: CASRDTGTSSYNEQFF

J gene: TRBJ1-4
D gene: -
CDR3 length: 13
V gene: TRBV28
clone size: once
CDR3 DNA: TGTGCCAGCAGTTTATCCAGGATTGAAAAACTGTTTTTT
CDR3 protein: CASSLSRIEKLFF

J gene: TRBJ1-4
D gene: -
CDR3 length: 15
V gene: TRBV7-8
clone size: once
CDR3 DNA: TGTGCCAGCAGCCCTCGAACCGGAGTTAATGAAAAACTGTTTTTT
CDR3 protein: CASSPRTGVNEKLFF

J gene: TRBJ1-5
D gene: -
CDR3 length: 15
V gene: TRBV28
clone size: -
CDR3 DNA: TGTGCCAGCAGTTTAGGGCCGACTAGGGGACAGCCCCAGCATTTT
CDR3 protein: CASSLGPTRGQPQHF

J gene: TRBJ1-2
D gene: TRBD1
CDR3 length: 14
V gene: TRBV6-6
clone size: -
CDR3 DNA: TGTGCCAGCAGTCGACAGGGACCGGGGCTTATGGGCACCTTC
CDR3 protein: CASSRQGPGLMGTF

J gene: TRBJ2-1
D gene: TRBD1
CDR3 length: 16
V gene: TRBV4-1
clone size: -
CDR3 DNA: TGCGCCAGCAGCCAAGCGGACAGGGGGTACTACAATGAGCAGTTCTTC
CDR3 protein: CASSQADRGYYNEQFF

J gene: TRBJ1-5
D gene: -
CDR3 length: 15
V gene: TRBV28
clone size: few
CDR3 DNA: TGTGCCAGCATGGCCGGGACTCAGAGCAATCAGCCCCAGCATTTT
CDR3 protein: CASMAGTQSNQPQHF

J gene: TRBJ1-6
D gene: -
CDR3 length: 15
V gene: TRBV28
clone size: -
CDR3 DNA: TGTGCCAGCACCAACGAACAGGGACTGGATTCACCCCTCCACTTT
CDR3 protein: CASTNEQGLDSPLHF

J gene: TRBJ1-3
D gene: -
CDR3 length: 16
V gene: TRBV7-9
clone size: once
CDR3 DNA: TGTGCCAGCAGCTTATTGGGGGTCTTCTCTGGAAACACCATATATTTT
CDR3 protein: CASSLLGVFSGNTIYF

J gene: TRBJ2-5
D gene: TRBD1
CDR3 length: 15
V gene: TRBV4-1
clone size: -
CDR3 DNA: TGCGCCAGCAGCCAAGGGGACAGTATTCAAGGGACCCAGTACTTC
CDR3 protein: CASSQGDSIQGTQYF

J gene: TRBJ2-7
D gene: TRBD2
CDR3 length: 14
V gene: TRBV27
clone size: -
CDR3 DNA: TGTGCCAGCAGTTTAGCGGGAGGTTTATACGAGCAGTACTTC
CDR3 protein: CASSLAGGLYEQYF

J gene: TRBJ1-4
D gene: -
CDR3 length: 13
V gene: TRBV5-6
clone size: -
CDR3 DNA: TGTGCCAGCACCCTGGGCGGAAATGAAAAACTGTTTTTT
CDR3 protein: CASTLGGNEKLFF

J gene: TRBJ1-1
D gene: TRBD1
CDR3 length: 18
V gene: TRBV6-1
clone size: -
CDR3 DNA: TGTGCCAGCAGTGAATTTCGACAGGGATCCGGTATGAACACTGAAGCTTTCTTT
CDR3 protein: CASSEFRQGSGMNTEAFF

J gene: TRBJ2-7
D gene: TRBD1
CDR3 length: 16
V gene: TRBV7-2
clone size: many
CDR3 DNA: TGTGCCAGCCCCCTTGGGACAGGGGCGAGATCCTACGAGCAGTACTTC
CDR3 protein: CASPLGTGARSYEQYF

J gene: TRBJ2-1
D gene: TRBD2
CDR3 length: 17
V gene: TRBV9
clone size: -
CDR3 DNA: TGTGCCAGCAGCGTCGCGGGGCAGACTAGCGGGTCTGGTGAGCAGTTCTTC
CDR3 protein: CASSVAGQTSGSGEQFF

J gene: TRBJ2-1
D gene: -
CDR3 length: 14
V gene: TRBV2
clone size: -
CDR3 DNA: TGTGCCAGCAGGGTCTTTACTAGTTATGGAGAGCAGTTCTTC
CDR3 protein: CASRVFTSYGEQFF

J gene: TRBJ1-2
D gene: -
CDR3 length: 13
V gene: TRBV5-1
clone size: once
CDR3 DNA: TGCGCCAGCAGTCCGGGCCCGGCGGATGGCTACACCTTC
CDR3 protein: CASSPGPADGYTF

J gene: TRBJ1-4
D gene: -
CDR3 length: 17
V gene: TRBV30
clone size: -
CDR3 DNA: TGTGCCTGGAGTCAACACGGGACTTTGGCCTATAATGAAAAACTGTTTTTT
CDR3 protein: CAWSQHGTLAYNEKLFF

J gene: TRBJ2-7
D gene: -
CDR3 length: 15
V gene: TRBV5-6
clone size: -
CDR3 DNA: TGTGCCAGCAGCCGAGATTCCCAGGTTCCCTACGAGCAGTACTTC
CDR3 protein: CASSRDSQVPYEQYF

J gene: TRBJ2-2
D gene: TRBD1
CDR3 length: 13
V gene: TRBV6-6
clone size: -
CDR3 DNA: TGTGCCTACAGACAGGGGAGCGTCGGGGAGCTGTTTTTT
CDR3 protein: CAYRQGSVGELFF

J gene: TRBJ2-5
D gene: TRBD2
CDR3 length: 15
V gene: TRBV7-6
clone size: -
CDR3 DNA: TGTGCCAGCAGCTTCCGGACTAGCGGGGCCGAGACCCAGTACTTC
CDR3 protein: CASSFRTSGAETQYF

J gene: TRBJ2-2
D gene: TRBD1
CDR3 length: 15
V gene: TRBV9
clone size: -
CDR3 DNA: TGTGCCAGCAGCGCGGACAGGGTGGACACCGGGGAGCTGTTTTTT
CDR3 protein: CASSADRVDTGELFF

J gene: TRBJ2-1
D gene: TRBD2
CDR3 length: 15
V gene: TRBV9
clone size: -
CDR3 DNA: TGTGCCAGCAGCGTAGAGACTAGCGGGAGCAATGAGCAGTTCTTC
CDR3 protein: CASSVETSGSNEQFF

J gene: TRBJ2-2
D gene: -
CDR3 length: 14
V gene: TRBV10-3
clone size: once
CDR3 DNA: TGTGCCATCGGGCCGGAAGCGAACACCGGGGAGCTGTTTTTT
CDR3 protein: CAIGPEANTGELFF

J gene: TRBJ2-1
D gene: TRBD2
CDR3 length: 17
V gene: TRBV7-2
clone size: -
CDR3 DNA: TGTGCCAGCAGCGTGACTAGCGGGGGGAGCTCCTACAATGAGCAGTTCTTC
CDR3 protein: CASSVTSGGSSYNEQFF

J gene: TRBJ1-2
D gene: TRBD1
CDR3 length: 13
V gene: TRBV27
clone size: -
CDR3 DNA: TGTGCCAGCAGTTGGGGACAGAGCTATGGCTACACCTTC
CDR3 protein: CASSWGQSYGYTF

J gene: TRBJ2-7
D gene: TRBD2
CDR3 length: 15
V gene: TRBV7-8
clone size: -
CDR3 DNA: TGTGCCAGCAGCTTAGGGCGGGAGGGCCCCTACGAGCAGTACTTC
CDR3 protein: CASSLGREGPYEQYF

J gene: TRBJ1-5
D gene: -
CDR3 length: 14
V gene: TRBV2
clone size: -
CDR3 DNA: TGTGCCAGCAACCAGGAATTGAGGAATCAGCCCCAGCATTTT
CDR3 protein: CASNQELRNQPQHF

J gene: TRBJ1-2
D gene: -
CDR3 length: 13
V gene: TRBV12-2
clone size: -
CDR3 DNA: TGTGCAAGTCGCTTGCCCAGAAATCATGGCTACACCTTC
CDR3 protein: CASRLPRNHGYTF